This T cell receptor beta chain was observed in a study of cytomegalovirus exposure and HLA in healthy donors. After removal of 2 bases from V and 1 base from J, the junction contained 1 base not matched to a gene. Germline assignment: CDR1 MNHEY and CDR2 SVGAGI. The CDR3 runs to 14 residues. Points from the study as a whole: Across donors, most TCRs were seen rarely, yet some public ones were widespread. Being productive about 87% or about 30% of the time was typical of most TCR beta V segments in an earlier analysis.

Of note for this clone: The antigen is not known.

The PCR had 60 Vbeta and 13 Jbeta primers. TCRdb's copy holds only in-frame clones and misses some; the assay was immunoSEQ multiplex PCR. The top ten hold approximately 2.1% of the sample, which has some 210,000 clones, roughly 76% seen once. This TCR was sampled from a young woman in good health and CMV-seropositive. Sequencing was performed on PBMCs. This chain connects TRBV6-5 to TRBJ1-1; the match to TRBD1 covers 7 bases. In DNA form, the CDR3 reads TGTGCCAGCAGTTACAACAGGGGGAACACTGAAGCTTTCTTT. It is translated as CASSYNRGNTEAFF.